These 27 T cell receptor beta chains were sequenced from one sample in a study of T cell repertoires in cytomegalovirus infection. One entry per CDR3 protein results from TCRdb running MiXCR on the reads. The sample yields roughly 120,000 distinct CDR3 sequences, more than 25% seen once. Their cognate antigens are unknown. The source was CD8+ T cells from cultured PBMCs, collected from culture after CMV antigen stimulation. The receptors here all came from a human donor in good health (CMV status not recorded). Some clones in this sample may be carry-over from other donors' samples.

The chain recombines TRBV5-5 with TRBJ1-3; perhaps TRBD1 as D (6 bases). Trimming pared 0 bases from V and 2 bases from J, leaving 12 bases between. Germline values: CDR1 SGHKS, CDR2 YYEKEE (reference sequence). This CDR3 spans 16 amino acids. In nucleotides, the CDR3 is TGTGCCAGCAGCTTGGAAGCAGGGGTGACTGGAAACACCATATATTTT. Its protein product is CASSLEAGVTGNTIYF.

The CDR3 nucleotides are TGCAGTGCTAGATTGGGTTCGCGAAACACCATATATTTT. Residues: CSARLGSRNTIYF. V is TRBV20-1 and J is TRBJ1-3, with unresolved D. V lost 2 bases to trimming and J lost 5 bases, with 10 bases between them. The V gene's germline CDR1 is DFQATT and CDR2 SNEGSKA (reference sequence). This CDR3 contains 13 residues.

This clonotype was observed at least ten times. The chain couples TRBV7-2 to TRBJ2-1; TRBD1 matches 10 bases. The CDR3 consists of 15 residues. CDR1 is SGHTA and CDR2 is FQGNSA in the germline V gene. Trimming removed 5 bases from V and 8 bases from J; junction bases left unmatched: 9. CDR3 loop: CASSQRQGAIDEQFF. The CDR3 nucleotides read TGTGCCAGCAGCCAGAGACAGGGGGCGATCGATGAGCAGTTCTTC.

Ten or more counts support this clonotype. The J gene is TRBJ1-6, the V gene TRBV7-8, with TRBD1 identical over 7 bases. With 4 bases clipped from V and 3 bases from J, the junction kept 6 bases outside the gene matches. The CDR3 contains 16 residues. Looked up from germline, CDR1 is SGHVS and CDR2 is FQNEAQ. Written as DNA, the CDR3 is TGTGCCAGCAGCTCCGGGACAGTTTACTATAATTCACCCCTCCACTTT. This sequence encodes CASSSGTVYYNSPLHF.

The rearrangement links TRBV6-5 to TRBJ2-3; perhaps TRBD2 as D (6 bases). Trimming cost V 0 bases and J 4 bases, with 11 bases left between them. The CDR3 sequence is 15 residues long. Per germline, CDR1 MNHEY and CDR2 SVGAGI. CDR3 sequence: CASSYSTPGADTQYF. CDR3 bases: TGTGCCAGCAGTTACTCGACCCCGGGGGCAGATACGCAGTATTTT.

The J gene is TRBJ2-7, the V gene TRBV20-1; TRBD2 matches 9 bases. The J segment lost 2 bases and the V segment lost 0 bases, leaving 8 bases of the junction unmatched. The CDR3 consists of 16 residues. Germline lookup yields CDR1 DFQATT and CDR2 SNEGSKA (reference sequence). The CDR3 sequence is CSARDPAAGGPYEQYF. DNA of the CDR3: TGCAGTGCTAGAGACCCCGCAGCGGGGGGCCCCTACGAGCAGTACTTC.

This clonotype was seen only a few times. CDR3 protein: CASSQGAGVRLDEQYF. Here the CDR3 DNA reads TGTGCCAGCAGCCAAGGGGCCGGGGTACGGCTGGACGAGCAGTACTTC. The V gene is TRBV7-9, the J gene TRBJ2-7; D assignment may be TRBD1 or TRBD2 (5 bases each). CDR3 length equals 16 residues. CDR1 is SEHNR, CDR2 FQNEAQ, per germline (reference sequence). V was trimmed by 5 bases and J by 5 bases, leaving 22 bases between them.

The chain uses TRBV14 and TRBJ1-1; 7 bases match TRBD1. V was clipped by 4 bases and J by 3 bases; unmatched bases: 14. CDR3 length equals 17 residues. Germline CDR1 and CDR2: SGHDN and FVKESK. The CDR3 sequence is CASSLQTGRRGHTEAFF. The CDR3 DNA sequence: TGTGCCAGCAGCCTCCAGACAGGGAGGAGAGGGCACACTGAAGCTTTCTTT.

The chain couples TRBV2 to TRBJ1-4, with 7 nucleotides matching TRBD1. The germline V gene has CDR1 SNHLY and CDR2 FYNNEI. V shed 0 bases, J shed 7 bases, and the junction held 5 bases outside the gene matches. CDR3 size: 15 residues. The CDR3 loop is CASSEAGDRAEKLFF. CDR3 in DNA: TGTGCCAGCAGTGAAGCGGGTGACAGGGCTGAAAAACTGTTTTTT.

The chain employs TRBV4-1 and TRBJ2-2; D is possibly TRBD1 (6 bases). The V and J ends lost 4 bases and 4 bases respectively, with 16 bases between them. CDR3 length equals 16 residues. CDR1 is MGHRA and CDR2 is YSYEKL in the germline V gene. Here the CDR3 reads CASSPNGGAGTGELFF. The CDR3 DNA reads TGCGCCAGCAGCCCGAATGGGGGCGCGGGCACCGGGGAGCTGTTTTTT.

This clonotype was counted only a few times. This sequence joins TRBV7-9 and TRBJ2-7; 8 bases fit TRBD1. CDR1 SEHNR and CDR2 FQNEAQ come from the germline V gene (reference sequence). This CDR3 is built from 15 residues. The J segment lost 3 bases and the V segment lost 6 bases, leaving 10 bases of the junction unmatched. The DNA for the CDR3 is TGTGCCAGCAGACCACGACAGGGGCCCAACTACGAGCAGTACTTC. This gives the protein CASRPRQGPNYEQYF.

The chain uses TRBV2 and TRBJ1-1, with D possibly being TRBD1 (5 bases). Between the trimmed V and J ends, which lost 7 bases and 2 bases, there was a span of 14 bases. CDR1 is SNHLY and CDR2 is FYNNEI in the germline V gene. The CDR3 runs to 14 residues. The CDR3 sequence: CASNGIDSNTEAFF. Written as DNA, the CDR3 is TGTGCCAGCAACGGGATCGACAGTAACACTGAAGCTTTCTTT.

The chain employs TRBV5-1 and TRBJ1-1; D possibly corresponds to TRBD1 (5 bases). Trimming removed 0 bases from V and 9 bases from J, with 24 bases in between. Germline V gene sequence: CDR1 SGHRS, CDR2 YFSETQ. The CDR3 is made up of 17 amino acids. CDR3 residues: CASSLAVGLGGISQAFF. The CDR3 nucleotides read TGCGCCAGCAGCTTGGCCGTGGGTCTGGGGGGGATCTCTCAAGCTTTCTTT.

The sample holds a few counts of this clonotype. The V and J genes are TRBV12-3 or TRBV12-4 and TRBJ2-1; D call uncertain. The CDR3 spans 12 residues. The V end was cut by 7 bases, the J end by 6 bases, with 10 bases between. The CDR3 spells CASKVPGNEQFF. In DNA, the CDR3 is TGTGCCAGCAAGGTCCCAGGCAATGAGCAGTTCTTC.

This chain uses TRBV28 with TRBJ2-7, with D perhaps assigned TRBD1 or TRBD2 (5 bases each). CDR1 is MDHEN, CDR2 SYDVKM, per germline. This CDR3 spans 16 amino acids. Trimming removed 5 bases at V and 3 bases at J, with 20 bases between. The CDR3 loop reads CASSPRDQPRGYEQYF. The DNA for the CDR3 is TGTGCCAGCAGTCCCCGGGACCAACCAAGGGGCTACGAGCAGTACTTC.

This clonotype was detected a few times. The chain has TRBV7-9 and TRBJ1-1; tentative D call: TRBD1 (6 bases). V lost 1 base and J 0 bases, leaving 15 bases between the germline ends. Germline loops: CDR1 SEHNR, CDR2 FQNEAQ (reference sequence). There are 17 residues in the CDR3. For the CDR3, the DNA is TGTGCCAGCAGCTTAGGTTCCGGGACACGGATGAACACTGAAGCTTTCTTT. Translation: CASSLGSGTRMNTEAFF.

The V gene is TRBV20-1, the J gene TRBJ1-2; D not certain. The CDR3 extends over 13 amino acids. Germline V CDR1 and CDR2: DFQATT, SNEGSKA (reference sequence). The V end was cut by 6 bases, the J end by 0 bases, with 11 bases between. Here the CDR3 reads CSAQIQANYGYTF. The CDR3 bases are TGCAGTGCCCAGATCCAAGCTAACTATGGCTACACCTTC.

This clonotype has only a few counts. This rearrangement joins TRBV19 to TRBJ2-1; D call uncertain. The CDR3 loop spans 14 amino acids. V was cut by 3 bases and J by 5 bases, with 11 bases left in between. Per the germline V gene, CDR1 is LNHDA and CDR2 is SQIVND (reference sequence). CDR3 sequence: CASSISSTNNEQFF. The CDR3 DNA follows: TGTGCCAGTAGTATTTCGAGCACGAACAATGAGCAGTTCTTC. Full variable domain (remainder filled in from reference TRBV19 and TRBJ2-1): DGGITQSPKYLFRKEGQNVTLSCEQNLNHDAMYWYRQDPGQGLRLIYYSQIVNDFQKGDIAEGYSVSREKKESFPLTVTSAQKNPTAFYLCASSISSTNNEQFFGPGTRLTVL.

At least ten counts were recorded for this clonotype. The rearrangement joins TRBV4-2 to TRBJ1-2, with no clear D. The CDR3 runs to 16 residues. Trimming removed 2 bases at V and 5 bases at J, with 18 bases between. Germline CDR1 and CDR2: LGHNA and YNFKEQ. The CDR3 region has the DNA TGTGCCAGCAGCCAACCGACCACCAAGAGTCCATATGGCTACACCTTC. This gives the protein CASSQPTTKSPYGYTF.

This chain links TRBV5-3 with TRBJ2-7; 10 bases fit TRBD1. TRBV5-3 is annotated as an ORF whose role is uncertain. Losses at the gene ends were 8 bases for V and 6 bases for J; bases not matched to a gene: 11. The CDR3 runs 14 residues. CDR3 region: CASSQGQGTAEQYF. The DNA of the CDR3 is TGTGCCAGCAGCCAGGGACAGGGGACAGCCGAGCAGTACTTC.

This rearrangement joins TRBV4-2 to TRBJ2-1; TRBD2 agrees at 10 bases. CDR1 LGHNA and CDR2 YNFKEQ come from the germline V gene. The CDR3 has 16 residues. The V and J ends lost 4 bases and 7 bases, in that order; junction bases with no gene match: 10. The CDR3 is CASSPEAGGLENEQFF. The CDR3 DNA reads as TGTGCCAGCAGCCCGGAAGCGGGGGGGCTTGAGAATGAGCAGTTCTTC.

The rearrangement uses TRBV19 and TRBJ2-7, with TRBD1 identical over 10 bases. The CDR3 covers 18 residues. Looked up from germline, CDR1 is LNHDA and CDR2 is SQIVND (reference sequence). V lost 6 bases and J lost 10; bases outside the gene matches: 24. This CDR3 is CASRKAGTGARATGRQYF. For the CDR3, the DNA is TGTGCCAGTAGAAAAGCCGGGACAGGGGCCAGAGCAACGGGTCGACAGTACTTC.

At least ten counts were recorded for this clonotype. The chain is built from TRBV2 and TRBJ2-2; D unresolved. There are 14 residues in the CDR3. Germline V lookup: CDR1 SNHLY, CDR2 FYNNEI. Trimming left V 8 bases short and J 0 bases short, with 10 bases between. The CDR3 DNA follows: TGTGCCAGCCTTCCAGGCGCGAACACCGGGGAGCTGTTTTTT. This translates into CASLPGANTGELFF.

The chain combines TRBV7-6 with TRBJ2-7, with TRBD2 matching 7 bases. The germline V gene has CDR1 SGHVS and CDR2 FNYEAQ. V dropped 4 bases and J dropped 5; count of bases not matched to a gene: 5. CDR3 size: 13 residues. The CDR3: CASSYGAGDEQYF. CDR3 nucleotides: TGTGCCAGCAGCTATGGGGCGGGGGACGAGCAGTACTTC.

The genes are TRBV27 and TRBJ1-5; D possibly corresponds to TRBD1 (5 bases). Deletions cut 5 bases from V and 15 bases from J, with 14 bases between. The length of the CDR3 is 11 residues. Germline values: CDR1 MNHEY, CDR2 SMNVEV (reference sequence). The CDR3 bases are TGTGCCAGCAGTCCTCAGGGTACTTTGCATTTT. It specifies CASSPQGTLHF.

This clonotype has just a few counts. CDR3 region: CASSLGNDLEAFF. Written as DNA, the CDR3 is TGTGCCAGCAGCTTAGGAAATGACCTTGAAGCTTTCTTT. The rearrangement links TRBV7-2 to TRBJ1-1; D is unresolved. V lost 1 base, J lost 7 bases, and 10 bases lay in between. The germline V gene encodes CDR1 SGHTA and CDR2 FQGNSA. The CDR3 runs 13 residues.

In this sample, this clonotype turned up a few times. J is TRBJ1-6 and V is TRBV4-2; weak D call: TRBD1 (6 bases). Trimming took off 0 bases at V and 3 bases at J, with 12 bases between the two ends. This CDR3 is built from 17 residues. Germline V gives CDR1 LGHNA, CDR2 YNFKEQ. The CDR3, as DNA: TGTGCCAGCAGCCAAGAGTTCGGGGGCGGCTATAATTCACCCCTCCACTTT. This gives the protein CASSQEFGGGYNSPLHF.